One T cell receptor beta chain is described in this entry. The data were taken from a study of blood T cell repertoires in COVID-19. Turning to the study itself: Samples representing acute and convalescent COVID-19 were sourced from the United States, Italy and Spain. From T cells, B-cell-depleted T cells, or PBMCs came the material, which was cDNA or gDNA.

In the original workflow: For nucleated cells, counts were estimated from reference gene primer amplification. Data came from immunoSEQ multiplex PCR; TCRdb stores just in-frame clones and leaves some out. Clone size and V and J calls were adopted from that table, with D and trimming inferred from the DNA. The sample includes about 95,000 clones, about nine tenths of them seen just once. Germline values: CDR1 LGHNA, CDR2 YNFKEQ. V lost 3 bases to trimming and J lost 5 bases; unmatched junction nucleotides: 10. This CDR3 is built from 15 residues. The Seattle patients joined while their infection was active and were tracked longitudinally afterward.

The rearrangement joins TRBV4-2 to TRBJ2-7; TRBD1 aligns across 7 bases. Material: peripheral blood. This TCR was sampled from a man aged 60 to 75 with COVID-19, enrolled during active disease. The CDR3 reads CASSHKGGATHEQYF. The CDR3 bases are TGTGCCAGCAGCCATAAAGGGGGCGCGACCCACGAGCAGTACTTC.